This entry lists 18 T cell receptor beta chains sequenced from one sample in a study of control samples from healthy donors and cancer patients. Some clones are missing from TCRdb's copy, which holds only in-frame ones; the method was immunoSEQ multiplex PCR. The sample yields around 150,000 clones, 70% to 90% seen once. What was sequenced was blood. The receptors here all came from a man in his late teens or twenties in good health.

J is TRBJ2-7 and V is TRBV6-5, with a weak D call TRBD1 (6 bases). Germline values: CDR1 MNHEY, CDR2 SVGAGI. The V end was cut by 6 bases, the J end by 0 bases, with 12 bases between. The CDR3 totals 14 residues. Here the CDR3 DNA reads TGTGCCAGCAGCAACAGGGTTTTCTCCTACGAGCAGTACTTC. Amino acids: CASSNRVFSYEQYF.

The chain joins TRBV2 to TRBJ2-7; no reliable D call. V shed 3 bases and J shed 0 bases, with 6 bases lying between them. Per the germline V gene, CDR1 is SNHLY and CDR2 is FYNNEI. The CDR3 is 13 amino acids. CDR3 protein: CASSEPFSYEQYF. CDR3 nucleotides: TGTGCCAGCAGTGAGCCCTTCTCCTACGAGCAGTACTTC.

The chain uses TRBV7-2 and TRBJ2-1; TRBD2 agrees at 16 bases. The germline CDR1 and CDR2 sequences are SGHTA and FQGNSA. The CDR3 consists of 15 residues. Losses at the gene ends were 3 bases for V and 9 bases for J; bases not matched to a gene: 2. The CDR3 loop is CASSLGLAGGVEQFF. In DNA, the CDR3 is TGTGCCAGCAGCTTGGGACTAGCGGGAGGGGTTGAGCAGTTCTTC.

The J gene is TRBJ2-1, the V gene TRBV28, with D perhaps given as TRBD1 or TRBD2 (5 bases each). The germline CDR1 and CDR2 sequences are MDHEN and SYDVKM. This CDR3 is built from 13 residues. V lost 11 bases and J lost 6, with 17 bases in between. Here the CDR3 DNA reads TGTGCCGGCCGGGCGCCGGGGACCAATGAGCAGTTCTTC. It translates to CAGRAPGTNEQFF.

J is TRBJ2-7 and V is TRBV6-5; 8 positions agree with TRBD1. This CDR3 has 14 residues. Germline values: CDR1 MNHEY, CDR2 SVGAGI. With V trimmed by 2 bases and J by 6 bases, 6 bases remained unmatched. The CDR3 DNA is TGTGCCAGCAGTTACAAGGCAGGGGGCTTCGAGCAGTACTTC. This gives the protein CASSYKAGGFEQYF.

V is TRBV7-2 and J is TRBJ1-1, with 7 bases aligning to TRBD1. The length of the CDR3 is 18 residues. Trimming took 1 base from V and 4 from J; bases not matched to a gene: 15. The germline gives CDR1 SGHTA, CDR2 FQGNSA. CDR3 loop: CASSLVGTDPAGSTEAFF. The CDR3 DNA reads TGTGCCAGCAGCTTAGTTGGGACAGACCCGGCTGGGAGCACTGAAGCTTTCTTT.

The chain is built from TRBV30 and TRBJ2-3; possibly TRBD2 for D (5 bases). Trimming stripped 7 bases from V and 7 bases from J, with 21 bases between. Germline CDR1 reads GTSNPN; CDR2 reads SVGIG (reference sequence). This CDR3 comprises 14 residues. The CDR3 sequence: CASTRSASWNTQYF. CDR3 in DNA: TGTGCCTCAACTAGGAGTGCATCTTGGAATACGCAGTATTTT.

This rearrangement joins TRBV19 to TRBJ2-3; the D is unclear. The CDR3 extends over 14 amino acids. Trimming left V 0 bases short and J 2 bases short, with 6 bases between. From germline, CDR1 is LNHDA and CDR2 SQIVND (reference sequence). The CDR3 DNA is TGTGCCAGTAGTATAGACCAGTACACAGATACGCAGTATTTT. Protein: CASSIDQYTDTQYF.

This sequence joins TRBV28 and TRBJ1-5; 8 bases agree with TRBD1. The V segment lost 5 bases and the J segment 4 bases; nucleotides outside the gene matches: 4. CDR1 MDHEN and CDR2 SYDVKM come from the germline V gene. The CDR3 totals 14 residues. In DNA form, the CDR3 reads TGTGCCAGCAGTGAAGGGACAGGAAATCAGCCCCAGCATTTT. This encodes CASSEGTGNQPQHF.

This sequence joins TRBV3-1 (or the pseudogene TRBV3-2) and TRBJ2-5; either TRBD1 or TRBD2 may fit D (6 bases each). Germline lookup yields CDR1 LGHDT and CDR2 YNNKEL (reference sequence). The CDR3 is 14 residues long. Trimming took off 6 bases at V and 4 bases at J, with 15 bases between the two ends. Here the CDR3 DNA reads TGTGCCAGCAGAAGCGAGGGGGGCCCAGAGACCCAGTACTTC. Protein sequence: CASRSEGGPETQYF.

The CDR3 loop is CASSSTNYGYTF. CDR3 sequence (DNA): TGTGCCAGCAGCTCCACTAACTATGGCTACACCTTC. The chain joins TRBV5-6 to TRBJ1-2; no clear D gene. CDR1 SGHDT and CDR2 YYEEEE come from the germline V gene. V was trimmed by 3 bases and J by 0 bases, leaving 3 bases between them. The CDR3 has 12 amino acids.

The chain recombines TRBV2 with TRBJ2-1; D gene ambiguous. The CDR3 is 11 amino acids. The V gene's germline CDR1 is SNHLY and CDR2 FYNNEI. The germline V and J ends were trimmed by 8 bases and 8 bases, with 10 bases remaining between them. CDR3 protein: CASHEGDEQFF. As DNA, the CDR3 is TGTGCCAGCCATGAAGGAGATGAGCAGTTCTTC.

The gene calls are TRBV5-1 and TRBJ1-4; 8 positions match TRBD1. Germline V gene data show CDR1 as SGHRS and CDR2 as YFSETQ. J was trimmed by 4 bases and V by 4 bases; bases with no gene match: 3. The CDR3 runs 14 residues. The CDR3 DNA is TGCGCCAGCAGCGTGACAGGGGATAATGAAAAACTGTTTTTT. It specifies CASSVTGDNEKLFF.

A single count supports this clone. The chain has TRBV4-2 and TRBJ1-4; 11 positions agree with TRBD1. Trimming cost V 0 bases and J 0 bases; bases outside gene matches: 9. The CDR3 totals 20 residues. Germline CDR1 is LGHNA and CDR2 is YNFKEQ. In nucleotides, the CDR3 is TGTGCCAGCAGCCAAGATCCGGGGACGGGACAGGGGGCAACTAATGAAAAACTGTTTTTT. Encoded protein: CASSQDPGTGQGATNEKLFF.

The chain combines TRBV9 with TRBJ2-7; D is possibly TRBD1 (6 bases). Germline V gives CDR1 SGDLS, CDR2 YYNGEE. CDR3 size: 14 residues. V lost 5 bases, J lost 3 bases, and 15 bases lay in between. The CDR3 nucleotides are TGTGCCAGCAGGGAGGACAGCCATTTCTACGAGCAGTACTTC. It yields the protein CASREDSHFYEQYF. The full variable domain, rest sourced from reference TRBV9 and TRBJ2-7, is DSGVTQTPKHLITATGQRVTLRCSPRSGDLSVYWYQQSLDQGLQFLIQYYNGEERAKGNILERFSAQQFPDLHSELNLSSLELGDSALYFCASREDSHFYEQYFGPGTRLTVT.

The chain carries TRBV5-1 and TRBJ1-1; tentatively, D is TRBD1 (5 bases). The V gene's germline CDR1 is SGHRS and CDR2 YFSETQ. V lost 2 bases to trimming and J lost 2 bases, with 7 bases between them. There are 13 residues in the CDR3. The CDR3 DNA reads TGCGCCAGCAGCTTTGACAGCAACACTGAAGCTTTCTTT. This sequence encodes CASSFDSNTEAFF.

The V gene is TRBV12-3 or TRBV12-4, the J gene TRBJ1-6, with D unclear. V lost 4 bases to trimming and J lost 11 bases, with 12 bases between them. The CDR3 has 13 amino acids. As DNA, the CDR3 is TGTGCCAGCAGTTCGCTGGACCAGACACCCCTCCACTTT. This translates into CASSSLDQTPLHF.

The chain couples TRBV6-5 to TRBJ2-7, with a tentative D call TRBD1 (6 bases). The CDR3 has 13 residues. V shed 11 bases and J shed 7 bases, with 21 bases lying between them. Germline V gene lookup returns CDR1 MNHEY and CDR2 SVGAGI. CDR3 protein: CAARARGATEQYF. Written as DNA, the CDR3 is TGTGCCGCCCGCGCCAGGGGTGCAACGGAGCAGTACTTC.